The 24 T cell receptor beta chains reported below all come from one sample, sequenced in a study of long-term antiretroviral therapy in people with HIV. Researchers report immunoSEQ v3.0 was run at survey level. Repertoires were generated with immunoSEQ multiplex PCR, while TCRdb's copy carries only in-frame clones and drops some. The top ten clones hold 6.2% of a sample with 28,000 or so clones, about four fifths of them seen once. This material consisted of unsorted PBMCs, taken 0.4 years after starting antiretroviral therapy. These receptors were taken from a man younger than 35 with HIV.

This rearrangement joins TRBV18 to TRBJ1-1, with D tentatively TRBD1 (6 bases). Trimming pared 6 bases from V and 1 base from J, leaving 12 bases between. The CDR3 is 14 amino acids. The germline V gene encodes CDR1 KGHSH and CDR2 LQKENI. Here the CDR3 reads CASSAGQPNTEAFF. In DNA form, the CDR3 reads TGTGCCAGCTCGGCAGGACAGCCGAACACTGAAGCTTTCTTT.

The chain joins TRBV5-4 to TRBJ2-3; 11 bases align to TRBD2. The CDR3 sequence is 16 residues long. The germline V gene encodes CDR1 SGHNT and CDR2 YYREEE (reference sequence). With 4 bases clipped from V and 1 base from J, the junction kept 5 bases outside the gene matches. The CDR3: CASSPILAGGTDTQYF. DNA for the CDR3: TGTGCCAGCAGCCCAATACTAGCGGGGGGCACAGATACGCAGTATTTT.

This rearrangement joins TRBV27 to TRBJ1-5, with TRBD1 identical over 7 bases. Trimming at V came to 4 bases and at J to 3 bases, leaving 9 bases not matched to a gene. Germline CDR1 is MNHEY and CDR2 is SMNVEV (reference sequence). The CDR3 loop spans 16 amino acids. The CDR3 DNA sequence: TGTGCCAGCAGTTCAGGGGGGGTTCCGCACAATCAGCCCCAGCATTTT. Its translation: CASSSGGVPHNQPQHF.

The chain has TRBV9 and TRBJ2-3; D is possibly TRBD1 (6 bases). Per germline, CDR1 SGDLS and CDR2 YYNGEE. The CDR3 sequence is 15 residues long. The germline V and J ends were trimmed by 3 bases and 5 bases, with 16 bases remaining between them. The CDR3 is CASSEDSGELDTQYF. The DNA for the CDR3 is TGTGCCAGCAGCGAGGACAGTGGAGAGCTAGATACGCAGTATTTT.

There are a few counts of this clone. This rearrangement joins TRBV6-5 to TRBJ1-5; D call uncertain. Deletions cut 7 bases from V and 0 bases from J, with 10 bases between. CDR1 and CDR2 (germline): MNHEY, SVGAGI. The CDR3 contains 14 residues. The CDR3 coding sequence is TGTGCCAGCATGGCGGGGTATAGCAATCAGCCCCAGCATTTT. The encoded protein is CASMAGYSNQPQHF.

The rearrangement links TRBV5-1 to TRBJ2-1; TRBD2 matches 10 bases. The CDR3 is 16 residues long. The trim removed 0 bases at V and 8 bases at J, leaving 8 bases unmatched. Germline V gene lookup returns CDR1 SGHRS and CDR2 YFSETQ. This CDR3 reads CASSLGSSGGFDEQFF. CDR3 DNA sequence: TGCGCCAGCAGCTTGGGTTCTAGCGGGGGATTCGATGAGCAGTTCTTC.

The chain carries TRBV28 and TRBJ2-3, with unresolved D. The CDR3 covers 10 residues. Germline-derived CDR1 and CDR2 are MDHEN and SYDVKM. The V end lost 3 bases, the J end lost 6 bases, and 1 base lay between the germline ends. As DNA, the CDR3 is TGTGCCAGCAGTTTTGATACGCAGTATTTT. This translates into CASSFDTQYF.

The chain is built from TRBV6-5 and TRBJ2-7, with no clear D. V was shortened by 2 bases and J by 3 bases, with 5 bases between the two germline ends. The CDR3 runs to 12 residues. CDR1 and CDR2 (germline): MNHEY, SVGAGI. The CDR3 protein is CASSYDGYEQYF. In DNA form, the CDR3 reads TGTGCCAGCAGTTACGACGGCTACGAGCAGTACTTC.

V and J are TRBV18 and TRBJ2-7; 7 positions match TRBD1. The CDR3 totals 15 residues. V gave up 3 bases and J gave up 0 bases; unmatched junction bases: 5. Germline CDR1 reads KGHSH; CDR2 reads LQKENI. Here the CDR3 DNA reads TGTGCCAGCTCACCCGTGACAGGGCTCTCCTACGAGCAGTACTTC. This gives the protein CASSPVTGLSYEQYF.

The gene calls are TRBV27 and TRBJ2-6, with a tentative D call TRBD1 (5 bases). The V and J ends lost 8 bases and 0 bases respectively, with 23 bases between them. Germline lookup yields CDR1 MNHEY and CDR2 SMNVEV (reference sequence). The CDR3 consists of 19 residues. The CDR3 DNA reads as TGTGCCAGCCGCCCTGTTTGGACACCGGAAAACTCTGGGGCCAACGTCCTGACTTTC. It codes for CASRPVWTPENSGANVLTF.

This clone was found once. This rearrangement joins TRBV27 to TRBJ2-1; TRBD2 aligns across 11 bases. Trimming removed 6 bases from V and 4 bases from J; junction bases left unmatched: 5. Germline V lookup: CDR1 MNHEY, CDR2 SMNVEV (reference sequence). CDR3 length: 15 residues. As DNA, the CDR3 is TGTGCCAGCAGCGTAGCGGGAGGGCTATACAATGAGCAGTTCTTC. Its protein is CASSVAGGLYNEQFF.

The V and J genes are TRBV7-9 and TRBJ2-6; 8 bases line up with TRBD1. The junction had 11 bases not matched to a gene; V was cut back by 7 bases and J by 0 bases. The CDR3 is 18 residues long. Germline-derived CDR1 and CDR2 are SEHNR and FQNEAQ (reference sequence). The CDR3 DNA reads as TGTGCCAGCATTACGACAGGGGCTCTTTTCTCTGGGGCCAACGTCCTGACTTTC. This codes for CASITTGALFSGANVLTF.

The chain recombines TRBV9 with TRBJ2-3; 7 positions agree with TRBD2. J lost 3 bases, V lost 4 bases, and 8 bases had no gene match. Germline V CDR1 and CDR2: SGDLS, YYNGEE. The CDR3 consists of 15 residues. The CDR3 sequence is CASSRVTAGTDTQYF. DNA of the CDR3: TGTGCCAGCAGCAGAGTGACAGCGGGGACAGATACGCAGTATTTT.

The V gene is TRBV19, the J gene TRBJ1-1; a possible D gene is TRBD1 (5 bases). The CDR3 is 13 residues long. V was shortened by 5 bases and J by 0 bases, with 7 bases between the two germline ends. Germline CDR1 and CDR2: LNHDA and SQIVND (reference sequence). The CDR3, as DNA: TGTGCCAGTAGTGGGGGGTTGAACACTGAAGCTTTCTTT. Encoded protein: CASSGGLNTEAFF.

This chain links TRBV10-3 with TRBJ1-5; D call uncertain. Trimming removed 5 bases from V and 2 bases from J, with 10 bases in between. Germline CDR1 is ENHRY and CDR2 is SYGVKD. The CDR3 consists of 14 residues. In DNA, the CDR3 is TGTGCCATCAGTTACGGACGGGGCAATCAGCCCCAGCATTTT. Translated, it gives CAISYGRGNQPQHF.

V gene TRBV2 combines with J gene TRBJ2-1; 10 bases are shared with TRBD2. The ends lost 5 bases at V and 0 bases at J; junction bases unmatched: 4. Germline V gives CDR1 SNHLY, CDR2 FYNNEI. The CDR3 spans 16 residues. The DNA of the CDR3 is TGTGCCAGCAGTCTAGCGGGAGAACTCTCCTACAATGAGCAGTTCTTC. Residues: CASSLAGELSYNEQFF.

The chain links TRBV7-9 to TRBJ1-1; D not certain. The CDR3 totals 12 residues. Trimming took 5 bases from V and 5 from J, leaving 9 bases between them. Germline CDR1 reads SEHNR; CDR2 reads FQNEAQ (reference sequence). The CDR3 protein is CASSPSATEAFF. As DNA, the CDR3 is TGTGCCAGCAGCCCTTCGGCGACTGAAGCTTTCTTT. Full variable domain (rest looked up from reference TRBV7-9 and TRBJ1-1): DTGVSQNPRHKITKRGQNVTFRCDPISEHNRLYWYRQTLGQGPEFLTYFQNEAQLEKSRLLSDRFSAERPKGSFSTLEIQRTEQGDSAMYLCASSPSATEAFFGQGTRLTVV.

The chain is built from TRBV6-6 and TRBJ2-5, with 9 positions matching TRBD1. The length of the CDR3 is 15 residues. Germline values: CDR1 MNHNY, CDR2 SVGAGI (reference sequence). J gave up 4 bases and V 0 bases, and 3 bases lay outside the gene matches. The CDR3 coding sequence is TGTGCCAGCAGTTACTCGACAGGGGGGCGAGAGACCCAGTACTTC. Encoded protein: CASSYSTGGRETQYF.

J is TRBJ2-7 and V is TRBV6-5; D is unclear. The V end lost 2 bases, the J end lost 3 bases, and 8 bases lay between the germline ends. The CDR3 sequence is 13 residues long. From germline, CDR1 is MNHEY and CDR2 SVGAGI. The CDR3 is CASSYATDYEQYF. Written as DNA, the CDR3 is TGTGCCAGCAGTTACGCAACAGACTACGAGCAGTACTTC.

The chain has TRBV5-8 and TRBJ1-2; D perhaps matches TRBD1 (6 bases). The germline gives CDR1 SGHTS, CDR2 YDEGEE. The CDR3 runs to 15 residues. The V end lost 0 bases, the J end lost 2 bases, and 11 bases lay between the germline ends. CDR3 loop: CASSLEGQRNYGYTF. CDR3 coding DNA: TGTGCCAGCAGCTTGGAAGGACAGCGAAACTATGGCTACACCTTC.

This chain links TRBV5-1 with TRBJ1-1; unclear D gene. The CDR3 has 12 amino acids. The ends were cut back, 7 bases at V and 1 base at J, with 8 bases in the middle. Germline V gives CDR1 SGHRS, CDR2 YFSETQ. The CDR3 coding sequence is TGCGCCAGCCGCCCGGGGAACACTGAAGCTTTCTTT. This translates into CASRPGNTEAFF. Using reference TRBV5-1 and TRBJ1-1 for the parts outside the CDR3, the full variable domain is KAGVTQTPRYLIKTRGQQVTLSCSPISGHRSVSWYQQTPGQGLQFLFEYFSETQRNKGNFPGRFSGRQFSNSRSEMNVSTLELGDSALYLCASRPGNTEAFFGQGTRLTVV.

The chain employs TRBV5-1 and TRBJ2-1; 7 bases align to TRBD1. The CDR3 has 15 amino acids. With V trimmed by 0 bases and J by 4 bases, 4 bases remained unmatched. The V gene's germline CDR1 is SGHRS and CDR2 YFSETQ. The CDR3 sequence: CASSLVGDRYNEQFF. CDR3 bases: TGCGCCAGCAGCTTGGTTGGGGACAGATACAATGAGCAGTTCTTC.

The CDR3 nucleotides are TGTGCCAGCAGCGGGACTAGCGGGATCACAGATACGCAGTATTTT. Translated, it gives CASSGTSGITDTQYF. This rearrangement joins TRBV7-6 to TRBJ2-3; 13 nucleotides agree with TRBD2. V lost 5 bases, J lost 2 bases, and 1 base stayed unmatched. This CDR3 region has 15 residues. Germline V CDR1 and CDR2: SGHVS, FNYEAQ.

In DNA form, the CDR3 reads TGTGCCAGCAGCTTGGGGGGCCCCGGGGAGCTGTTTTTT. It yields the protein CASSLGGPGELFF. V gene TRBV11-2 combines with J gene TRBJ2-2; perhaps D is TRBD1 or TRBD2 (6 bases each). The CDR3 is 13 amino acids. The V gene's germline CDR1 is SGHAT and CDR2 FQNNGV. The V end was cut by 3 bases, the J end by 6 bases, with 8 bases between. Based on the CDR3 plus reference TRBV11-2 and TRBJ2-2, the full variable domain is EAGVAQSPRYKIIEKRQSVAFWCNPISGHATLYWYQQILGQGPKLLIQFQNNGVVDDSQLPKDRFSAERLKGVDSTLKIQPAKLEDSAVYLCASSLGGPGELFFGEGSRLTVL.